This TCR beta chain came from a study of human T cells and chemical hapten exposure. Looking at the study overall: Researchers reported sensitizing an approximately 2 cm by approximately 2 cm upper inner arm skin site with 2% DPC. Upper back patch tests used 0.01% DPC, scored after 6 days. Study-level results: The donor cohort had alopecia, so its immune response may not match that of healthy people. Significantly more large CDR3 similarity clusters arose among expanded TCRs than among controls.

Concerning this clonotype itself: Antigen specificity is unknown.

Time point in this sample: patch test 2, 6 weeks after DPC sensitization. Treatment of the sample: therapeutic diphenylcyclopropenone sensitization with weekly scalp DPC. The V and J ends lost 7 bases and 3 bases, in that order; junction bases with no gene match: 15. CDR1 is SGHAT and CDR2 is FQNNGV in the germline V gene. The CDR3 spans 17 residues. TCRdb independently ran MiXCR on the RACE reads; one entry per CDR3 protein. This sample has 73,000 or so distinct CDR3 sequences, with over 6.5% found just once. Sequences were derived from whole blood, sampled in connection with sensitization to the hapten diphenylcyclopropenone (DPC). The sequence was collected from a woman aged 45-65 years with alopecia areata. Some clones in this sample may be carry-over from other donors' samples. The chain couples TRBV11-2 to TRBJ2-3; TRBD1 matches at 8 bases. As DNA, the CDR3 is TGTGCCAGCAATCGGGAAGGGAAGGACAGGGTAACAGATACGCAGTATTTT. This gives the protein CASNREGKDRVTDTQYF. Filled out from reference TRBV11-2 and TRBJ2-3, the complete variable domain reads EAGVAQSPRYKIIEKRQSVAFWCNPISGHATLYWYQQILGQGPKLLIQFQNNGVVDDSQLPKDRFSAERLKGVDSTLKIQPAKLEDSAVYLCASNREGKDRVTDTQYFGPGTRLTVL.